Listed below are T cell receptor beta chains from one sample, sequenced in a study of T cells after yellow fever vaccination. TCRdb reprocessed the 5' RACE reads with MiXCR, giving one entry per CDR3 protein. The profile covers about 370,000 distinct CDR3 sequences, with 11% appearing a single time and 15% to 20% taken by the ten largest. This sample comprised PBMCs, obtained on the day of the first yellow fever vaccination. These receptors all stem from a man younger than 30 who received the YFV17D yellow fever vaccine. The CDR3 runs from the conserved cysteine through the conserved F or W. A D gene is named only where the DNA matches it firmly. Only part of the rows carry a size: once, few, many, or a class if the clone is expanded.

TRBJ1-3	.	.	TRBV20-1	CSARLGSGNTIYF	TGCAGTGCCCGCCTGGGCTCTGGAAACACCATATATTTT
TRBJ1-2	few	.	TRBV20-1	CSARDYTVDNYGYTF	TGCAGTGCTAGGGATTACACCGTGGATAACTATGGCTACACCTTC
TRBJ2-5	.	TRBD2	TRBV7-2	CASSKAGVETQYF	TGTGCCAGCAGCAAAGCGGGGGTGGAGACCCAGTACTTC
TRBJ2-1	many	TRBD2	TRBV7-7	CASSRGGQFDEQFF	TGTGCTAGCAGTCGGGGGGGTCAGTTTGATGAGCAGTTCTTC
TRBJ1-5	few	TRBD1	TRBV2	CASLGQLNQPQHF	TGTGCCAGCCTGGGACAGCTCAATCAGCCCCAGCATTTT
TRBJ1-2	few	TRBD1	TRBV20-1	CSARDWTGPYGYTF	TGCAGTGCTAGGGACTGGACAGGGCCCTATGGCTACACCTTC
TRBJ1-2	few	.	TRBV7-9	CASSSSAAAWDGYTF	TGTGCCAGCAGCTCCTCCGCAGCGGCCTGGGATGGCTACACCTTC
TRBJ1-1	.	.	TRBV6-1	CASTPDKNTEAFF	TGTGCCAGCACCCCAGACAAGAACACTGAAGCTTTCTTT
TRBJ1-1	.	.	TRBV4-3	CASSPRSGAIRGNTEAFF	TGCGCCAGCAGCCCAAGGAGCGGGGCCATACGTGGGAACACTGAAGCTTTCTTT
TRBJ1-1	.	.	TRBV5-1	CASSRLDGDTEAFF	TGCGCCAGCAGCCGGCTGGACGGGGACACTGAAGCTTTCTTT
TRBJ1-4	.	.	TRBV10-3	CAISESGRDWEKLFF	TGTGCCATCAGTGAGTCGGGCAGGGACTGGGAAAAACTGTTTTTT
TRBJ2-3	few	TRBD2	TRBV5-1	CASNDLAGGTDTQYF	TGCGCCAGCAACGATTTAGCGGGGGGGACAGATACGCAGTATTTT
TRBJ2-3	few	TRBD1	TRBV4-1	CASSQTPGQATDTQYF	TGCGCCAGCAGCCAAACTCCGGGACAGGCGACAGATACGCAGTATTTT
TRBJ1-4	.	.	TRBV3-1	CASSQDPTGNEKLFF	TGTGCCAGCAGCCAAGATCCAACGGGTAATGAAAAACTGTTTTTT
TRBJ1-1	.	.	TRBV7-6	CASSLALMEEAFF	TGTGCCAGCAGCTTAGCTTTGATGGAAGAAGCTTTCTTT
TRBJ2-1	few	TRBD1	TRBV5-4	CASSSLRDRKHNEQFF	TGTGCCAGCAGCTCCCTCCGGGACAGGAAACACAATGAGCAGTTCTTC
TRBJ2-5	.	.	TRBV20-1	CSARGPLSGETQYF	TGCAGTGCTAGAGGCCCTTTGAGTGGGGAGACCCAGTACTTC
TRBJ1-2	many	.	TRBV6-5	CASSYWPSGDYGYTF	TGTGCCAGCAGTTACTGGCCGTCCGGGGACTATGGCTACACCTTC
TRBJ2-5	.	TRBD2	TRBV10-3	CAISETSSGGDQETQYF	TGTGCCATCAGTGAGACCTCTAGCGGGGGGGATCAAGAGACCCAGTACTTC
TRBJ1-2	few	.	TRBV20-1	CSARDSINYGYTF	TGCAGTGCGAGAGACAGCATAAACTATGGCTACACCTTC
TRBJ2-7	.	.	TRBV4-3	CASSQEVVGRYEQYF	TGCGCCAGCAGCCAAGAGGTCGTGGGGAGGTACGAGCAGTACTTC
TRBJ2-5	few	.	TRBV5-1	CASSFVGEVETQYF	TGCGCCAGCAGCTTCGTCGGGGAGGTGGAGACCCAGTACTTC
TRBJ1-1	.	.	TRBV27	CASTSASGVTEAFF	TGTGCCAGCACCTCCGCCTCGGGGGTCACTGAAGCTTTCTTT
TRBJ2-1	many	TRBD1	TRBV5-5	CASSMYRGTYNEQFF	TGTGCCAGCAGCATGTACAGGGGGACCTACAATGAGCAGTTCTTC
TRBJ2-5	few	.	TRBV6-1	CASSEHREETQYF	TGTGCCAGCAGTGAGCACAGAGAAGAGACCCAGTACTTC
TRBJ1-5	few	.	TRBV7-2	CASSLAEGWDQPQHF	TGTGCCAGCAGCTTAGCCGAGGGTTGGGATCAGCCCCAGCATTTT
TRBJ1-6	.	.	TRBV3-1	CASSQGAAALYNSPLHF	TGTGCCAGCAGCCAAGGGGCAGCAGCTTTATACAATTCACCCCTCCACTTT
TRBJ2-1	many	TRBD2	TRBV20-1	CSAKTGGKYNEQFF	TGCAGTGCTAAAACGGGGGGAAAGTACAATGAGCAGTTCTTC